These 21 T cell receptor beta chains originate from one sample sequenced in a study of CD8 T cells in Susac syndrome. Reverse transcription used about 0.5 to 1 ug RNA and random hexamers. TCRdb reprocessed the immunoSEQ multiplex PCR reads with MiXCR, giving one entry per CDR3 protein. The sample contains about 160,000 distinct CDR3 sequences, roughly 95% of which appear only once. Sequenced input: CD4+ T cells from PBMCs. These receptors were collected from a human donor with Susac syndrome.

This chain connects TRBV19 to TRBJ2-7; 8 bases match TRBD2. The CDR3 covers 13 residues. V shed 3 bases and J 5 bases; nucleotides not matched to a gene: 3. CDR1 is LNHDA and CDR2 is SQIVND in the germline V gene (reference sequence). CDR3 bases: TGTGCCAGTAGTATCGGACTAGCAGACGAGCAGTACTTC. Translated, it gives CASSIGLADEQYF. Supplemented by reference TRBV19 and TRBJ2-7, the full variable domain reads DGGITQSPKYLFRKEGQNVTLSCEQNLNHDAMYWYRQDPGQGLRLIYYSQIVNDFQKGDIAEGYSVSREKKESFPLTVTSAQKNPTAFYLCASSIGLADEQYFGPGTRLTVT.

The chain couples TRBV10-3 to TRBJ2-7, with 11 bases that match TRBD1. This CDR3 comprises 16 residues. In germline, CDR1 is ENHRY, CDR2 SYGVKD. The junction had 10 bases not matched to a gene; V was cut back by 3 bases and J by 6 bases. CDR3 loop: CAISDLVGTGGVEQYF. The CDR3 DNA reads as TGTGCCATCAGTGACCTGGTAGGGACAGGGGGAGTCGAGCAGTACTTC.

The chain carries TRBV7-9 and TRBJ1-1; D remains ambiguous. The CDR3 spans 14 residues. Germline V gives CDR1 SEHNR, CDR2 FQNEAQ (reference sequence). Trimming removed 2 bases from V and 5 bases from J, with 12 bases in between. Written as DNA, the CDR3 is TGTGCCAGCAGCTTAACGGAGTGGCGGACTGAAGCTTTCTTT. Translating it yields CASSLTEWRTEAFF. Combining the CDR3 with reference TRBV7-9 and TRBJ1-1 gives the whole variable domain DTGVSQNPRHKITKRGQNVTFRCDPISEHNRLYWYRQTLGQGPEFLTYFQNEAQLEKSRLLSDRFSAERPKGSFSTLEIQRTEQGDSAMYLCASSLTEWRTEAFFGQGTRLTVV.

The V gene is TRBV29-1, the J gene TRBJ1-5; TRBD1 aligns across 9 bases. V shed 4 bases and J 6 bases; nucleotides not matched to a gene: 4. From germline, CDR1 is SQVTM and CDR2 ANQGSEA. CDR3 size: 13 residues. In DNA, the CDR3 is TGCAGCGTTGGGGGACAGGGTGCTCAGCCCCAGCATTTT. Protein: CSVGGQGAQPQHF.

The chain has TRBV7-9 and TRBJ2-1; TRBD2 matches at 8 bases. J was trimmed by 6 bases and V by 1 base; bases with no gene match: 2. The CDR3 is made up of 14 amino acids. Germline CDR1 reads SEHNR; CDR2 reads FQNEAQ (reference sequence). CDR3 sequence: CASSLETSVNEQFF. CDR3 in DNA: TGTGCCAGCAGCTTAGAGACTAGCGTCAATGAGCAGTTCTTC.

The chain carries TRBV20-1 and TRBJ2-7; tentative D call: TRBD2 (6 bases). Trimming cost V 3 bases and J 2 bases, with 14 bases left between them. This CDR3 has 14 amino acids. Germline assignment: CDR1 DFQATT and CDR2 SNEGSKA (reference sequence). CDR3 in amino acids: CSASQAGKPYEQYF. In DNA form, the CDR3 reads TGCAGTGCTAGTCAGGCGGGGAAACCCTACGAGCAGTACTTC.

The genes are TRBV16 and TRBJ2-7, with D uncertain. The CDR3 has 14 residues. CDR1 is KGHSY and CDR2 is FQNENV in the germline V gene. Trimming stripped 0 bases from V and 2 bases from J, with 8 bases between. The CDR3 region is CASSQSRSAYEQYV. In DNA form, the CDR3 reads TGTGCCAGCAGCCAATCGAGGTCCGCCTACGAGCAGTACGTC.

The chain has TRBV4-3 and TRBJ2-3; the D is unclear. The CDR3 is 14 residues long. The V and J ends lost 0 bases and 2 bases respectively, with 6 bases between them. Germline V CDR1 and CDR2: LGHNA, YSLEER. In nucleotides, the CDR3 is TGCGCCAGCAGCCAAGAGGGGTACACAGATACGCAGTATTTT. The encoded protein is CASSQEGYTDTQYF.

This rearrangement joins TRBV5-4 to TRBJ1-2; D gene unclear. V was pared by 4 bases and J by 5 bases, with 15 bases between. This CDR3 comprises 14 residues. From germline, CDR1 is SGHNT and CDR2 YYREEE (reference sequence). CDR3 protein: CASSETVTKYGYTF. The CDR3 DNA reads TGTGCCAGCAGCGAAACAGTAACGAAATATGGCTACACCTTC.

V is TRBV9 and J is TRBJ1-1; 11 nucleotides agree with TRBD1. After removal of 5 bases from V and 1 base from J, the junction contained 7 bases not matched to a gene. The CDR3 is 16 residues long. The germline gives CDR1 SGDLS, CDR2 YYNGEE. The CDR3: CASRRTGGDQNTEAFF. The CDR3 DNA is TGTGCCAGCAGAAGGACAGGGGGCGACCAGAACACTGAAGCTTTCTTT.

The CDR3 coding sequence is TGCGCCAGCAGCCCCAGGGAGACTCGGTACGAGCAGTACGTC. Translating gives CASSPRETRYEQYV. The V and J genes are TRBV4-3 and TRBJ2-7; D might be TRBD1 or TRBD2, each matching 5 bases. The CDR3 covers 14 residues. Between the trimmed V and J ends, which lost 4 bases and 4 bases, there was a span of 14 bases. Germline CDR1 is LGHNA and CDR2 is YSLEER.

The rearrangement joins TRBV12-3 or TRBV12-4 to TRBJ2-3; D ambiguous. The length of the CDR3 is 13 residues. The germline V and J ends were trimmed by 0 bases and 9 bases, with 10 bases remaining between them. CDR3 in amino acids: CASSLAIPDTQYF. In DNA, the CDR3 is TGTGCCAGCAGTTTAGCTATCCCCGACACGCAGTATTTT.

The genes are TRBV4-2 and TRBJ2-2, with a weak D call TRBD2 (7 bases). Germline V gives CDR1 LGHNA, CDR2 YNFKEQ. The CDR3 is 16 amino acids. V gave up 1 base and J gave up 4 bases, with 13 bases separating them. CDR3 amino acids: CASSQGAGAITGELFF. In DNA, the CDR3 is TGTGCCAGCAGCCAAGGGGCGGGGGCTATCACCGGGGAGCTGTTTTTT.

The chain combines TRBV28 with TRBJ2-7, with TRBD2 matching over 9 bases. The CDR3 consists of 14 residues. V lost 6 bases, J lost 4 bases, and 7 bases stayed unmatched. Germline values: CDR1 MDHEN, CDR2 SYDVKM. The CDR3 sequence: CASSMTSGGYEQYF. The CDR3 nucleotides are TGTGCCAGCAGCATGACTAGCGGAGGGTACGAGCAGTACTTC.

V is TRBV7-2 and J is TRBJ2-2; 14 nucleotides match TRBD2. Per germline, CDR1 SGHTA and CDR2 FQGNSA. V trimming: 6 bases; J trimming: 1 base; junction bases outside the gene matches: 7. The CDR3 contains 18 residues. CDR3 nucleotides: TGTGCCAGCAGTACAACCGGGACTAGCGGGAGGAACACCGGGGAGCTGTTTTTT. This sequence encodes CASSTTGTSGRNTGELFF.

The V call is TRBV9, the J call TRBJ1-2; TRBD1 aligns across 9 bases. Trimming at V came to 0 bases and at J to 8 bases, leaving 5 bases not matched to a gene. Germline loops: CDR1 SGDLS, CDR2 YYNGEE. The CDR3 extends over 14 amino acids. The CDR3 coding sequence is TGTGCCAGCAGCGTAGGGGACAGGGTCGGAGGCTACACCTTC. Protein product: CASSVGDRVGGYTF. The full variable domain, its missing parts supplied by reference TRBV9 and TRBJ1-2, is DSGVTQTPKHLITATGQRVTLRCSPRSGDLSVYWYQQSLDQGLQFLIQYYNGEERAKGNILERFSAQQFPDLHSELNLSSLELGDSALYFCASSVGDRVGGYTFGSGTRLTVV.

The chain combines TRBV24-1 with TRBJ2-1; D uncertain. The CDR3 length is 13 residues. The V and J ends lost 3 bases and 6 bases respectively, with 8 bases between them. The V gene's germline CDR1 is KGHDR and CDR2 SFDVKD. The CDR3 bases are TGTGCCACCAGTGATCTACAGCGCAATGAGCAGTTCTTC. Its protein product is CATSDLQRNEQFF.

CDR3: CSARDIGDEQYV. The DNA of the CDR3 is TGCAGTGCTAGAGATATCGGAGACGAGCAGTACGTC. The J gene is TRBJ2-7, the V gene TRBV20-1; D ambiguous. The CDR3 is 12 residues long. V was shortened by 0 bases and J by 5 bases, with 8 bases between the two germline ends. CDR1 is DFQATT and CDR2 is SNEGSKA in the germline V gene (reference sequence).

The rearrangement joins TRBV5-6 to TRBJ2-5, with 8 bases aligning to TRBD1. The length of the CDR3 is 13 residues. Germline assignment: CDR1 SGHDT and CDR2 YYEEEE. V was clipped by 4 bases and J by 6 bases; unmatched bases: 5. The CDR3 reads CASSPGQGQTQYF. DNA for the CDR3: TGTGCCAGCAGCCCTGGACAGGGTCAGACCCAGTACTTC. Complete variable domain (other parts from reference TRBV5-6 and TRBJ2-5): DAGVTQSPTHLIKTRGQQVTLRCSPKSGHDTVSWYQQALGQGPQFIFQYYEEEERQRGNFPDRFSGHQFPNYSSELNVNALLLGDSALYLCASSPGQGQTQYFGPGTRLLVL.

The CDR3 DNA reads as TGTGCCAGCAGTTACGGGGACTGGTCCTACGAGCAGTACTTC. Amino acid sequence: CASSYGDWSYEQYF. V usage is TRBV6-2 or TRBV6-3 and J usage is TRBJ2-7, with TRBD2 as a possible D gene (6 bases). The germline CDR1 and CDR2 sequences are MNHEY and SVGEGT. This CDR3 has 14 residues. Trimming shortened V by 2 bases and J by 1 base, and 9 bases separated the two germline ends.

Here the CDR3 DNA reads TGCAGCGTTGCCACCAGGGTGAGCTCCTACGAGCAGTACTTC. Protein product: CSVATRVSSYEQYF. The rearrangement links TRBV29-1 to TRBJ2-7; D possibly corresponds to TRBD1 (5 bases). The CDR3 length is 14 residues. Trimming removed 4 bases at V and 0 bases at J, with 13 bases between. Germline V CDR1 and CDR2: SQVTM, ANQGSEA.